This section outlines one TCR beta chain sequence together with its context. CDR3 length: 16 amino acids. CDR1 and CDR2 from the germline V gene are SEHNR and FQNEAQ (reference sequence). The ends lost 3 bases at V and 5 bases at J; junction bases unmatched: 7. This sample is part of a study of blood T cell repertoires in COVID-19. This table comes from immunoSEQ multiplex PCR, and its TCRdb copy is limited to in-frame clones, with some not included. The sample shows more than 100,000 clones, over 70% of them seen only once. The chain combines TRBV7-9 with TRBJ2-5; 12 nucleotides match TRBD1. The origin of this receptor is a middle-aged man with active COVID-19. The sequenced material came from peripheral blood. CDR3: CASSFGTGGGLETQYF. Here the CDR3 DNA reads TGTGCCAGCAGCTTCGGGACAGGGGGCGGTCTGGAGACCCAGTACTTC.